These T cell receptor beta chains were read from a single sample in a study of CD8 T cells in ankylosing spondylitis. A single record per CDR3 protein comes from TCRdb applying MiXCR to the 5' RACE reads. The sample has about 230,000 distinct CDR3 sequences; approximately 7.6% are singletons. Material: blood, either unsorted or a sorted T cell fraction (not recorded which). These receptors were taken from a female donor with ankylosing spondylitis or in good health (not recorded which). CDR3s include the opening cysteine and the closing phenylalanine or tryptophan. A D gene is named only where the DNA matches it firmly.

TRBJ2-1	15	-	TRBV9	CASSVRGGSYNEQFF
TRBJ2-3	14	-	TRBV12-3/TRBV12-4	CASSGVSNTDTQYF
TRBJ2-7	13	-	TRBV12-3/TRBV12-4	CASSLSGGLGGYF
TRBJ2-1	14	TRBD2	TRBV6-2/TRBV6-3	CASRSGVGYNEQFF
TRBJ2-5	14	-	TRBV18	CASSPPRAGETQYF
TRBJ1-2	13	-	TRBV27	CASSFTVGGGYTF
TRBJ2-7	15	-	TRBV24-1	CATSDWGLDSYEQYF
TRBJ2-1	16	TRBD2	TRBV15	CATSRDRLAGYNEQFF
TRBJ2-1	13	-	TRBV15	CATSSRLGDEQFF
TRBJ2-2	15	-	TRBV5-1	CASSFQQENTGELFF
TRBJ2-3	14	-	TRBV7-2	CASSLQGGTDTQYF
TRBJ1-2	17	-	TRBV28	CASTVSGPYDNNYGYTF
TRBJ2-3	14	-	TRBV12-3/TRBV12-4	CASSSLSLGDTQYF
TRBJ2-1	15	TRBD2	TRBV20-1	CSAITGTSGSNEQFF
TRBJ2-7	15	TRBD1	TRBV6-1	CASSPGQASSYEQYF
TRBJ2-7	15	TRBD1	TRBV4-1	CASSQGTGGTYEQYF
TRBJ2-4	16	-	TRBV4-1	CASSERDKTAKNIQYF
TRBJ2-7	13	-	TRBV18	CASSPAVGYEQYF
TRBJ2-1	13	TRBD2	TRBV6-9	CASNNSGSFEQFF
TRBJ2-2	17	TRBD1	TRBV11-1	CASSFPRTGVGTGELFF
TRBJ1-2	13	TRBD1	TRBV6-1	CASTRTGGYGYTF
TRBJ2-3	13	-	TRBV7-2	CASSPDSTDTQYF
TRBJ2-5	17	TRBD1	TRBV29-1	CSIRRGPGTGGAETQYF
TRBJ2-7	15	-	TRBV5-1	CASSLGGGGSYEQYF
TRBJ2-1	11	-	TRBV5-1	CASRVLDEQFF
TRBJ2-7	11	-	TRBV6-6	CASRGGAEQYF
TRBJ2-1	14	-	TRBV5-4	CASSLGYSYNEQFF
TRBJ2-1	15	-	TRBV12-3/TRBV12-4	CASSLGSGPYNEQFF
TRBJ2-1	12	-	TRBV6-2/TRBV6-3	CASSYTEAVQFF
TRBJ1-1	14	-	TRBV7-2	CASSVLPGDTEAFF
TRBJ1-1	14	-	TRBV2	CASIRTAGNTEAFF
TRBJ1-4	18	TRBD1	TRBV11-2	CASSSQTGTPTTNEKLFF
TRBJ2-1	15	-	TRBV18	CASSPRGSSYNEQFF
TRBJ1-2	18	-	TRBV5-1	CASSLGPADSRANYGYTF
TRBJ2-1	16	-	TRBV4-3	CASSQDPDSSYNEQFF
TRBJ2-1	17	TRBD2	TRBV3-1	CASSLRSLAGGLNEQFF
TRBJ2-7	14	-	TRBV7-2	CASSLQELYYEQYF
TRBJ1-1	13	TRBD1	TRBV7-2	CASSSTGGAEAFF
TRBJ2-7	18	TRBD1	TRBV20-1	CCARAGTGVRLVPYEQYF
TRBJ1-4	14	TRBD1	TRBV7-2	CASSQGQFNEKLFF
TRBJ1-1	15	TRBD1	TRBV27	CASSPAGTGVTEAFF
TRBJ1-1	13	TRBD1	TRBV3-1	CASSWDRGSEAFF
TRBJ1-1	13	-	TRBV3-1	CASSPFSRTEAFF
TRBJ1-4	12	-	TRBV2	CASRQEKEKLFF
TRBJ2-7	15	-	TRBV4-2	CASSQEGDGLGEQYF